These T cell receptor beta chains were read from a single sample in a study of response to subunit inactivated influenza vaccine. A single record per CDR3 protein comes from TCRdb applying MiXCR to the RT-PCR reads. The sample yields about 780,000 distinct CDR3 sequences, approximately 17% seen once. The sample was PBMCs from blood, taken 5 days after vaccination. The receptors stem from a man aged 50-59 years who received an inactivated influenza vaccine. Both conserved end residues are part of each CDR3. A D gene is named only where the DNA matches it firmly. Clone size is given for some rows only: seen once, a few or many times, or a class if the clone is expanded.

CDR3nt: TGTGCCAGTGTGTATTGGGCGTACGAGCAGTACTTC; CDR3aa: CASVYWAYEQYF; d_gene: NA; j_gene: TRBJ2-7; v_gene: TRBV12-3/TRBV12-4; len: 12; abundance: many
CDR3nt: TGCAGTGCCATTTCCTTGCGGGGGTACAATGAGCAGTTCTTC; CDR3aa: CSAISLRGYNEQFF; d_gene: TRBD2; j_gene: TRBJ2-1; v_gene: TRBV20-1; len: 14; abundance: few
CDR3nt: TGTGCCAGCAGTGAATCGGGGGAGGTTCTGACCCAGTACTTC; CDR3aa: CASSESGEVLTQYF; d_gene: NA; j_gene: TRBJ2-5; v_gene: TRBV25-1; len: 14; abundance: NA
CDR3nt: TGTGCCAGCAGCTTTATTAGCGGGCAAGCCTACGAGCAGTACTTC; CDR3aa: CASSFISGQAYEQYF; d_gene: TRBD2; j_gene: TRBJ2-7; v_gene: TRBV7-3; len: 15; abundance: NA
CDR3nt: TGCAGTGCTAAACCGGGACTGAGCTCCTACGAGCAGTACTTC; CDR3aa: CSAKPGLSSYEQYF; d_gene: NA; j_gene: TRBJ2-7; v_gene: TRBV20-1; len: 14; abundance: few
CDR3nt: TGTGCCAGCAGCCTCGGGACTAGCGGGGGCGAGCAGTACTTC; CDR3aa: CASSLGTSGGEQYF; d_gene: TRBD2; j_gene: TRBJ2-7; v_gene: TRBV2; len: 14; abundance: NA
CDR3nt: TGCAGTGGCGTGATGGAGACCCAGTACTTC; CDR3aa: CSGVMETQYF; d_gene: NA; j_gene: TRBJ2-5; v_gene: TRBV20-1; len: 10; abundance: many
CDR3nt: TGTGCCAGCAGCGAAACGACAGGGGGGAGCTCCTACGAGCAGTACTTC; CDR3aa: CASSETTGGSSYEQYF; d_gene: TRBD1; j_gene: TRBJ2-7; v_gene: TRBV9; len: 16; abundance: NA
CDR3nt: TGCGCCAGCAGCTTTCTCCGGGACAGCTCCTACGAGCAGTACTTC; CDR3aa: CASSFLRDSSYEQYF; d_gene: TRBD1; j_gene: TRBJ2-7; v_gene: TRBV5-1; len: 15; abundance: few
CDR3nt: TGCGCCAGCAGCTTGGATTCCAAGAACACTGAAGCTTTCTTT; CDR3aa: CASSLDSKNTEAFF; d_gene: NA; j_gene: TRBJ1-1; v_gene: TRBV5-1; len: 14; abundance: NA
CDR3nt: TGTGCCAGCAGCTTTGGGACAGCTTTCTCCTACGAGCAGTACTTC; CDR3aa: CASSFGTAFSYEQYF; d_gene: TRBD1; j_gene: TRBJ2-7; v_gene: TRBV7-2; len: 15; abundance: many
CDR3nt: TGTGCCAGCAGAGGAGGCACAGGGGTCCACGAGCAGTACTTC; CDR3aa: CASRGGTGVHEQYF; d_gene: TRBD1; j_gene: TRBJ2-7; v_gene: TRBV7-9; len: 14; abundance: few
CDR3nt: TGTGCCACCGCGAGGGAGACAGGGGCTGGGGCCAACGTCCTGACTTTC; CDR3aa: CATARETGAGANVLTF; d_gene: TRBD1; j_gene: TRBJ2-6; v_gene: TRBV15; len: 16; abundance: NA
CDR3nt: TGCAGTGCTAGAGTGGGGGCGGGGAACACTGAAGCTTTCTTT; CDR3aa: CSARVGAGNTEAFF; d_gene: NA; j_gene: TRBJ1-1; v_gene: TRBV20-1; len: 14; abundance: few
CDR3nt: TGCGCCAGCAGCCTACAGGGCCTAGACGGCTACACCTTC; CDR3aa: CASSLQGLDGYTF; d_gene: NA; j_gene: TRBJ1-2; v_gene: TRBV4-1; len: 13; abundance: NA